The 29 T cell receptor beta chains reported below all come from one sample, sequenced in a study of CD4 T cells in relation to SARS-CoV-2 and coronaviruses. CD4+ T cells from unexposed donors were obtained before the COVID-19 pandemic (2011-2018). Libraries were prepared by immunoSEQ multiplex PCR; TCRdb keeps only in-frame clonotypes and omits some of them. Of 55,000 to 75,000 clones listed, more than 75% are singletons. Sequenced material: memory CD4+ T cells from PBMCs. These receptors were obtained from a human donor in good health.

The chain links TRBV5-1 to TRBJ1-2, with unresolved D. This CDR3 is built from 14 residues. Germline lookup yields CDR1 SGHRS and CDR2 YFSETQ. The V end was cut by 0 bases, the J end by 8 bases, with 14 bases between. CDR3 bases: TGCGCCAGCAGCTTGGATAGGTCGTTCGGGGGCTACACCTTC. Its translation is CASSLDRSFGGYTF.

The chain recombines TRBV5-4 with TRBJ1-2; D is undetermined. The CDR3 contains 14 residues. CDR1 SGHNT and CDR2 YYREEE come from the germline V gene (reference sequence). With 0 bases removed from V and 0 bases from J, the gap between germline ends came to 6 bases. DNA for the CDR3: TGTGCCAGCAGCTTGGGCGGACCTAACTATGGCTACACCTTC. Translation: CASSLGGPNYGYTF.

This chain connects TRBV4-1 to TRBJ2-3; 12 bases align to TRBD2. With V trimmed by 3 bases and J by 1 base, 14 bases remained unmatched. This CDR3 has 20 amino acids. Germline V gene sequence: CDR1 MGHRA, CDR2 YSYEKL. DNA of the CDR3: TGCGCCAGCAGCCAGCCAGGACTAGCGGGGAACCCCGCCCGCACAGATACGCAGTATTTT. Translating it yields CASSQPGLAGNPARTDTQYF.

The J gene is TRBJ2-2, the V gene TRBV15; a possible D gene is TRBD1 (5 bases). The CDR3 extends over 13 amino acids. The V and J ends lost 5 bases and 8 bases respectively, with 12 bases between them. The germline V gene has CDR1 LNHNV and CDR2 YYDKDF (reference sequence). The CDR3 loop is CATSLLTEGELFF. The CDR3 coding sequence is TGTGCCACCAGCCTCCTGACAGAAGGGGAGCTGTTTTTT.

This chain links TRBV6-4 with TRBJ2-2; 7 nucleotides match TRBD2. Trimming removed 6 bases from V and 3 bases from J; junction bases left unmatched: 4. CDR1 and CDR2 (germline): MRHNA, SNTAGT. The CDR3 is 14 residues long. The CDR3: CASRRDYYTGELFF. Here the CDR3 DNA reads TGTGCCAGCAGACGGGACTATTACACCGGGGAGCTGTTTTTT.

The rearrangement links TRBV27 to TRBJ1-1; D ambiguous. Germline loops: CDR1 MNHEY, CDR2 SMNVEV (reference sequence). Between the trimmed V and J ends, which lost 6 bases and 0 bases, there was a span of 20 bases. The CDR3 has 17 residues. The CDR3 here is CASSPRVNPTLNTEAFF. The CDR3 DNA reads TGTGCCAGCAGCCCCCGGGTCAACCCTACTCTGAACACTGAAGCTTTCTTT.

The chain is built from TRBV6-2 or TRBV6-3 and TRBJ2-7, with 11 bases that match TRBD2. Germline CDR1 reads MNHEY; CDR2 reads SVGEGT. This CDR3 has 15 residues. V was clipped by 0 bases and J by 2 bases; unmatched bases: 0. DNA of the CDR3: TGTGCCAGCAGTTACTCGACTAGCGGGACCTACGAGCAGTACTTC. Its translation is CASSYSTSGTYEQYF.

The V gene is TRBV6-6, the J gene TRBJ2-7, with unresolved D. The CDR3 consists of 11 residues. The germline V and J ends were trimmed by 5 bases and 7 bases, with 9 bases remaining between them. CDR1 MNHNY and CDR2 SVGAGI come from the germline V gene (reference sequence). The CDR3 protein is CASSTHGEQYF. The CDR3, as DNA: TGTGCCAGCAGTACCCACGGGGAGCAGTACTTC.

V is TRBV4-1 and J is TRBJ1-6; possible D gene TRBD1, 5 bases. Germline V CDR1 and CDR2: MGHRA, YSYEKL. The CDR3 sequence is 17 residues long. The V end lost 1 base, the J end lost 9 bases, and 19 bases lay between the germline ends. The CDR3 spells CASSQVPGGGFSSPLHF. For the CDR3, the DNA is TGCGCCAGCAGCCAAGTTCCCGGGGGTGGTTTTAGTTCACCCCTCCACTTT.

This clone was counted a single time. The chain has TRBV5-1 and TRBJ2-3; D might be TRBD1 (5 bases). CDR3 length equals 15 residues. In germline, CDR1 is SGHRS, CDR2 YFSETQ. The V end lost 0 bases, the J end lost 0 bases, and 8 bases lay between the germline ends. Here the CDR3 DNA reads TGCGCCAGCAGCTTGGCCAGGGCAAGCACAGATACGCAGTATTTT. The encoded protein is CASSLARASTDTQYF.

The chain combines TRBV12-3 or TRBV12-4 with TRBJ2-7; 10 bases agree with TRBD1. The length of the CDR3 is 13 residues. J was trimmed by 7 bases and V by 6 bases; bases with no gene match: 6. Written as DNA, the CDR3 is TGTGCCAGCAGCCAGGGACAGGGGCAAGAGCAGTACTTC. It specifies CASSQGQGQEQYF.

The genes are TRBV3-1 (or the pseudogene TRBV3-2) and TRBJ1-5; D is ambiguous. CDR1 LGHDT and CDR2 YNNKEL come from the germline V gene (reference sequence). Deletions cut 0 bases from V and 3 bases from J, with 12 bases between. The CDR3 has 16 amino acids. The CDR3 loop is CASSQDNVVDNQPQHF. CDR3 nucleotides: TGTGCCAGCAGCCAAGATAATGTTGTGGACAATCAGCCCCAGCATTTT.

This clone appeared once. V and J are TRBV7-3 and TRBJ2-2, with 7 bases that match TRBD1. The trim removed 5 bases at V and 4 bases at J, leaving 7 bases unmatched. Germline assignment: CDR1 SGHTA and CDR2 FQGTGA. The CDR3 sequence is 15 residues long. The CDR3: CASSPKGQVTGELFF. The CDR3 DNA reads as TGTGCCAGCAGCCCAAAAGGACAGGTCACCGGGGAGCTGTTTTTT.

The chain uses TRBV18 and TRBJ2-5, with 7 nucleotides matching TRBD1. CDR3 length: 14 residues. Germline loops: CDR1 KGHSH, CDR2 LQKENI. V was clipped by 0 bases and J by 3 bases; unmatched bases: 1. Here the CDR3 DNA reads TGTGCCAGCTCACCACCGGGACAGAAAGAGACCCAGTACTTC. This translates into CASSPPGQKETQYF.

This rearrangement joins TRBV28 to TRBJ1-2, with D maybe TRBD1 (5 bases). The CDR3 is 16 amino acids. Germline V lookup: CDR1 MDHEN, CDR2 SYDVKM. Deletions cut 4 bases from V and 7 bases from J, with 22 bases between. The CDR3 DNA follows: TGTGCCAGCAGTTCGGGTCCTTCAGGGAGGGTGGGTGGCTACACCTTC. This gives the protein CASSSGPSGRVGGYTF.

The chain joins TRBV5-1 to TRBJ2-3; D possibly matches TRBD1 or TRBD2 (5 bases each). The V gene's germline CDR1 is SGHRS and CDR2 YFSETQ. Trimming removed 4 bases from V and 0 bases from J, with 9 bases in between. This CDR3 is 14 amino acids long. For the CDR3, the DNA is TGCGCCAGCAGCCTGGGGACCAGCACAGATACGCAGTATTTT. Residues: CASSLGTSTDTQYF. Supplemented by reference TRBV5-1 and TRBJ2-3, the full variable domain reads KAGVTQTPRYLIKTRGQQVTLSCSPISGHRSVSWYQQTPGQGLQFLFEYFSETQRNKGNFPGRFSGRQFSNSRSEMNVSTLELGDSALYLCASSLGTSTDTQYFGPGTRLTVL.

V is TRBV3-1 (or the pseudogene TRBV3-2) and J is TRBJ1-6, with TRBD1 identical over 7 bases. Germline V lookup: CDR1 LGHDT, CDR2 YNNKEL (reference sequence). V lost 7 bases, J lost 8 bases, and 11 bases stayed unmatched. The CDR3 consists of 15 residues. As DNA, the CDR3 is TGTGCCAGCACCCTAAACAGGGGCGGCTATTCACCCCTCCACTTT. It is translated as CASTLNRGGYSPLHF.

The rearrangement links TRBV7-2 to TRBJ2-3; either TRBD1 or TRBD2 may fit D (5 bases each). The CDR3 covers 14 residues. V was clipped by 3 bases and J by 4 bases, with 11 bases between them. Germline V gene sequence: CDR1 SGHTA, CDR2 FQGNSA. The CDR3 DNA reads as TGTGCCAGCAGCTTGGGGGTCCTCTCAGATACGCAGTATTTT. Amino acids: CASSLGVLSDTQYF.

This chain uses TRBV28 with TRBJ2-5; no clear D. This CDR3 is built from 10 residues. CDR1 and CDR2 (germline): MDHEN, SYDVKM. V was clipped by 7 bases and J by 5 bases, with 5 bases between them. In nucleotides, the CDR3 is TGTGCCAGCAAACGGGAGACCCAGTACTTC. This encodes CASKRETQYF. Using reference TRBV28 and TRBJ2-5 for the parts outside the CDR3, the full variable domain is DVKVTQSSRYLVKRTGEKVFLECVQDMDHENMFWYRQDPGLGLRLIYFSYDVKMKEKGDIPEGYSVSREKKERFSLILESASTNQTSMYLCASKRETQYFGPGTRLLVL.

The chain carries TRBV7-2 and TRBJ2-5; D remains unclear. CDR3 size: 13 residues. V was cut by 4 bases and J by 2 bases, with 8 bases left in between. Germline loops: CDR1 SGHTA, CDR2 FQGNSA. The CDR3, as DNA: TGTGCCAGCAGCTCCATGTTTCAAGAGACCCAGTACTTC. Residues: CASSSMFQETQYF.

This clone was counted a single time. This chain joins TRBV28 and TRBJ2-7; D is ambiguous. Per germline, CDR1 MDHEN and CDR2 SYDVKM. The germline V and J ends were trimmed by 1 base and 2 bases, with 9 bases remaining between them. This CDR3 comprises 14 residues. CDR3 loop: CASSLSIPPYEQYF. The CDR3, as DNA: TGTGCCAGCAGTTTATCCATCCCCCCCTACGAGCAGTACTTC.

The J gene is TRBJ2-7, the V gene TRBV27; D is perhaps TRBD1 or TRBD2 (6 bases each). Trimming stripped 2 bases from V and 1 base from J, with 15 bases between. CDR3 length: 16 residues. Germline values: CDR1 MNHEY, CDR2 SMNVEV (reference sequence). The chain's CDR3 is CASSLNGEGGSYEQYF. The CDR3 DNA sequence: TGTGCCAGCAGTTTAAACGGGGAAGGGGGGTCCTACGAGCAGTACTTC.

CDR3: CASSYQRGWSETQYF. The CDR3 DNA reads TGTGCCAGCAGCTATCAGAGGGGGTGGAGTGAGACCCAGTACTTC. The rearrangement links TRBV7-2 to TRBJ2-5; D perhaps matches TRBD1 (6 bases). Trimming cost V 4 bases and J 5 bases, with 17 bases left between them. The CDR3 totals 15 residues. The germline gives CDR1 SGHTA, CDR2 FQGNSA.

The J gene is TRBJ1-1, the V gene TRBV7-2, with TRBD1 as a possible D gene (5 bases). V lost 1 base and J 3 bases, leaving 12 bases between the germline ends. This CDR3 is 15 amino acids long. Germline V gene data show CDR1 as SGHTA and CDR2 as FQGNSA. The CDR3, as DNA: TGTGCCAGCAGCTTAGACGCAGACAGCTACACTGAAGCTTTCTTT. This encodes CASSLDADSYTEAFF.

V is TRBV16 and J is TRBJ1-3; D ambiguous. V shed 4 bases and J shed 4 bases, with 11 bases lying between them. The CDR3 runs to 14 residues. The germline V gene encodes CDR1 KGHSY and CDR2 FQNENV. The CDR3 loop reads CASSPRGSGNTIYF. CDR3 DNA sequence: TGTGCCAGCAGCCCCCGGGGTTCCGGAAACACCATATATTTT.

This chain uses TRBV5-1 with TRBJ1-5, with D maybe TRBD1 (6 bases). The CDR3 is made up of 14 amino acids. Germline CDR1 is SGHRS and CDR2 is YFSETQ. V lost 0 bases to trimming and J lost 9 bases, with 13 bases between them. Here the CDR3 reads CASSLAAGVRPQHF. CDR3 DNA: TGCGCCAGCAGCTTGGCCGCAGGGGTGCGGCCCCAGCATTTT.

J is TRBJ1-2 and V is TRBV19, with a tentative D call TRBD1 (6 bases). The CDR3 contains 13 residues. Germline loops: CDR1 LNHDA, CDR2 SQIVND (reference sequence). V lost 6 bases, J lost 1 base, and 9 bases lay in between. CDR3 residues: CASRLQGNYGYTF. The CDR3 DNA is TGTGCCAGTAGACTACAGGGTAACTATGGCTACACCTTC.

The chain carries TRBV30 and TRBJ1-4; possibly TRBD1 for D (5 bases). The V and J ends lost 0 bases and 3 bases respectively, with 8 bases between them. This CDR3 is built from 14 residues. Germline V gene sequence: CDR1 GTSNPN, CDR2 SVGIG (reference sequence). CDR3 residues: CAWSVGRSNEKLFF. CDR3 nucleotides: TGTGCCTGGAGTGTGGGGCGGTCTAATGAAAAACTGTTTTTT.

V gene TRBV18 combines with J gene TRBJ1-1; 8 nucleotides align to TRBD1. V lost 6 bases to trimming and J lost 4 bases; unmatched junction nucleotides: 4. The CDR3 totals 13 residues. Germline V lookup: CDR1 KGHSH, CDR2 LQKENI. The CDR3 DNA reads as TGTGCCAGCTCCGATACAGGGGGCACTGAAGCTTTCTTT. It encodes CASSDTGGTEAFF.